One sample yielded the 31 T cell receptor beta chains listed below, sequenced in a study of cytomegalovirus exposure and HLA in healthy donors. The assay was immunoSEQ multiplex PCR, and TCRdb's table has in-frame clones only and misses some. This sample has about 48,000 clones; about 90% occur once, and the top ten carry approximately 6.7%. Sequences were obtained from PBMCs. The receptors derive from a woman in her 30s in good health and CMV-seronegative.

This chain joins TRBV7-2 and TRBJ2-1; D perhaps matches TRBD1 (6 bases). CDR1 is SGHTA, CDR2 FQGNSA, per germline. Deletions cut 5 bases from V and 1 base from J, with 12 bases between. This CDR3 contains 15 residues. The CDR3 region has the DNA TGTGCCAGCAGCCAGGGGCGACGGTCCTACAATGAGCAGTTCTTC. Protein sequence: CASSQGRRSYNEQFF.

This chain joins TRBV7-2 and TRBJ2-1; 16 nucleotides match TRBD2. The trim removed 5 bases at V and 12 bases at J, leaving 7 bases unmatched. The CDR3 runs 15 residues. The V gene's germline CDR1 is SGHTA and CDR2 FQGNSA. The DNA for the CDR3 is TGTGCCAGCAGCAATACCGGGACTAGCGGGAGGGGGCAGTTCTTC. It translates to CASSNTGTSGRGQFF.

The CDR3 spells CSVEDAGTGGTDTQYF. The CDR3 region has the DNA TGCAGCGTTGAAGATGCCGGGACAGGGGGCACAGATACGCAGTATTTT. The rearrangement links TRBV29-1 to TRBJ2-3; 10 bases map to TRBD1. The CDR3 contains 16 residues. Germline loops: CDR1 SQVTM, CDR2 ANQGSEA. Unmatched junction bases numbered 4, after V lost 0 bases and J lost 1 base.

This chain connects TRBV5-1 to TRBJ1-1, with 8 bases identical to TRBD1. The germline V gene has CDR1 SGHRS and CDR2 YFSETQ. After removal of 3 bases from V and 0 bases from J, the junction contained 7 bases not matched to a gene. This CDR3 is 16 amino acids long. The CDR3 bases are TGCGCCAGCAGCTCAAGACAGGGGAGTATGAACACTGAAGCTTTCTTT. It translates to CASSSRQGSMNTEAFF.

CDR3: CASSLDRVYGYTF. CDR3 nucleotides: TGTGCCAGCAGCTTAGACAGGGTCTATGGCTACACCTTC. The genes are TRBV11-2 and TRBJ1-2, with a tentative D call TRBD1 (5 bases). The CDR3 runs 13 residues. Between the trimmed V and J ends, which lost 0 bases and 4 bases, there was a span of 6 bases. CDR1 is SGHAT, CDR2 FQNNGV, per germline.

The CDR3 sequence: CASSGAGGGNQPQHF. CDR3 DNA: TGTGCCAGCAGTGGGGCAGGGGGAGGTAATCAGCCCCAGCATTTT. V is TRBV6-1 and J is TRBJ1-5, with 7 nucleotides matching TRBD1. This CDR3 region has 15 residues. Per the germline V gene, CDR1 is MNHNS and CDR2 is SASEGT. Trimming removed 4 bases from V and 4 bases from J; junction bases left unmatched: 7.

CDR3 region: CASSLSGRVLNTQYF. In DNA, the CDR3 is TGTGCCAGCAGTTTATCGGGCAGGGTTTTAAATACGCAGTATTTT. The chain employs TRBV27 and TRBJ2-3, with D possibly being TRBD1 (5 bases). The CDR3 is 15 residues long. Germline CDR1 and CDR2: MNHEY and SMNVEV (reference sequence). V lost 0 bases to trimming and J lost 7 bases, with 14 bases between them.

This chain uses TRBV10-2 with TRBJ1-1; D is ambiguous. This CDR3 comprises 11 residues. The V end was cut by 4 bases, the J end by 7 bases, with 7 bases between. CDR1 and CDR2 from the germline V gene are WSHSY and SAAADI. The CDR3 nucleotides are TGCGCCAGCAGTGTCGGGTTTGAAGCTTTCTTT. Its translation: CASSVGFEAFF.

V is TRBV28 and J is TRBJ1-1; a weak D match, TRBD1 (5 bases). The CDR3 spans 13 residues. Germline loops: CDR1 MDHEN, CDR2 SYDVKM. Trimming pared 4 bases from V and 4 bases from J, leaving 10 bases between. The chain's CDR3 is CASSYLGGTEAFF. The CDR3 nucleotides are TGTGCCAGCAGTTACCTGGGGGGCACTGAAGCTTTCTTT. Drawing the rest from reference TRBV28 and TRBJ1-1, the complete variable domain is DVKVTQSSRYLVKRTGEKVFLECVQDMDHENMFWYRQDPGLGLRLIYFSYDVKMKEKGDIPEGYSVSREKKERFSLILESASTNQTSMYLCASSYLGGTEAFFGQGTRLTVV.

V gene TRBV6-5 combines with J gene TRBJ2-2; possible D gene TRBD2, 6 bases. This CDR3 spans 15 amino acids. V gave up 3 bases and J gave up 6 bases, with 14 bases separating them. CDR1 and CDR2 from the germline V gene are MNHEY and SVGAGI. CDR3 amino acids: CASSYYAGSPGELFF. CDR3 DNA sequence: TGTGCCAGCAGTTATTATGCGGGGTCGCCCGGGGAGCTGTTTTTT.

The J gene is TRBJ1-5, the V gene TRBV27; D possibly corresponds to TRBD1 (5 bases). Germline V lookup: CDR1 MNHEY, CDR2 SMNVEV (reference sequence). V lost 7 bases to trimming and J lost 3 bases, with 10 bases between them. The CDR3 has 13 amino acids. DNA for the CDR3: TGTGCCAGCAAGGGGTACAACAATCAGCCCCAGCATTTT. This translates into CASKGYNNQPQHF.

Written as DNA, the CDR3 is TGTGCCAGCAGTTTCTTCGAGGAAAAACTGTTTTTT. Translated, it gives CASSFFEEKLFF. V gene TRBV28 combines with J gene TRBJ1-4; no clear D. Germline CDR1 reads MDHEN; CDR2 reads SYDVKM. Deletions cut 3 bases from V and 8 bases from J, with 7 bases between. The CDR3 totals 12 residues.

The gene calls are TRBV7-9 and TRBJ2-2; 10 positions agree with TRBD1. The CDR3 spans 18 residues. Germline V gene lookup returns CDR1 SEHNR and CDR2 FQNEAQ (reference sequence). V gave up 2 bases and J gave up 4 bases; unmatched junction bases: 10. The chain's CDR3 is CASSLKTGGPRGTGELFF. The CDR3 DNA reads TGTGCCAGCAGCTTAAAGACAGGGGGCCCGCGGGGCACCGGGGAGCTGTTTTTT.

The chain couples TRBV27 to TRBJ2-5; TRBD1 might be the D (6 bases). Between the trimmed V and J ends, which lost 6 bases and 2 bases, there was a span of 16 bases. CDR3 length equals 15 residues. CDR1 is MNHEY and CDR2 is SMNVEV in the germline V gene (reference sequence). The CDR3 is CASSQDTGFQETQYF. CDR3 DNA: TGTGCCAGCAGCCAAGATACAGGGTTTCAAGAGACCCAGTACTTC.

This clone was found a few times. DNA of the CDR3: TGTGCCAGCAGGGGAAGACAGGGACCCACAGATACGCAGTATTTT. Its translation is CASRGRQGPTDTQYF. The J gene is TRBJ2-3, the V gene TRBV28; 7 nucleotides agree with TRBD1. V was clipped by 6 bases and J by 2 bases; unmatched bases: 8. The CDR3 has 15 amino acids. Germline V lookup: CDR1 MDHEN, CDR2 SYDVKM.

This chain joins TRBV6-4 and TRBJ2-1; 10 nucleotides agree with TRBD2. The CDR3 is 15 amino acids. Germline V lookup: CDR1 MRHNA, CDR2 SNTAGT. V lost 5 bases to trimming and J lost 4 bases; unmatched junction nucleotides: 5. The CDR3, as DNA: TGTGCCAGCAGTCGACAGCGGGAGGGGTACAATGAGCAGTTCTTC. Its translation: CASSRQREGYNEQFF.

J is TRBJ2-1 and V is TRBV2, with D maybe TRBD2 (5 bases). V was pared by 8 bases and J by 0 bases, with 14 bases between. Per the germline V gene, CDR1 is SNHLY and CDR2 is FYNNEI. The CDR3 totals 15 residues. The CDR3 loop reads CASRSESYSYNEQFF. CDR3 bases: TGTGCCAGCCGTAGCGAGTCTTACTCCTACAATGAGCAGTTCTTC. Based on the CDR3 plus reference TRBV2 and TRBJ2-1, the full variable domain is EPEVTQTPSHQVTQMGQEVILRCVPISNHLYFYWYRQILGQKVEFLVSFYNNEISEKSEIFDDQFSVERPDGSNFTLKIRSTKLEDSAMYFCASRSESYSYNEQFFGPGTRLTVL.

A single count supports this clone. J is TRBJ2-4 and V is TRBV4-3; 8 nucleotides align to TRBD2. The CDR3 spans 15 residues. Looked up from germline, CDR1 is LGHNA and CDR2 is YSLEER. V shed 4 bases and J 7 bases; nucleotides not matched to a gene: 9. Here the CDR3 reads CASSPGRAGTNIQYF. CDR3 nucleotides: TGCGCCAGCAGCCCCGGGAGGGCGGGAACTAACATTCAGTACTTC.

This rearrangement joins TRBV5-1 to TRBJ2-5, with 15 bases matching TRBD2. The CDR3 consists of 18 residues. Trimming took 2 bases from V and 5 from J; bases not matched to a gene: 10. Germline V CDR1 and CDR2: SGHRS, YFSETQ. The CDR3 DNA reads TGCGCCAGCAGCTTAGGACTAGCGGGAGGGCGAGCTGTGGAGACCCAGTACTTC. As protein: CASSLGLAGGRAVETQYF.

This clone appeared a few times. The rearrangement uses TRBV11-2 and TRBJ2-2; possibly TRBD1 for D (5 bases). V dropped 1 base and J dropped 1 base, with 7 bases sitting between them. There are 15 residues in the CDR3. Per germline, CDR1 SGHAT and CDR2 FQNNGV. The CDR3 loop reads CASSLATGNTGELFF. CDR3 DNA sequence: TGTGCCAGCAGCTTAGCAACAGGGAACACCGGGGAGCTGTTTTTT.

The chain has TRBV28 and TRBJ2-2; 7 bases line up with TRBD1. V lost 5 bases to trimming and J lost 5 bases; unmatched junction nucleotides: 5. The length of the CDR3 is 14 residues. Germline V lookup: CDR1 MDHEN, CDR2 SYDVKM. This CDR3 is CASSTGEWTGELFF. CDR3 nucleotide sequence: TGTGCCAGCAGTACAGGGGAGTGGACCGGGGAGCTGTTTTTT.

The V call is TRBV5-1, the J call TRBJ2-3, with 7 bases matching TRBD2. The V gene's germline CDR1 is SGHRS and CDR2 YFSETQ. J gave up 4 bases and V 0 bases, and 8 bases lay outside the gene matches. The CDR3 covers 16 residues. CDR3 sequence: CASSLVGLGGSDTQYF. DNA for the CDR3: TGCGCCAGCAGCTTGGTCGGACTAGGTGGATCAGATACGCAGTATTTT.

Comment on this clone: The junction and the germline gene differ at one end; a read error may be behind it. The chain couples TRBV2 to TRBJ2-7, with D perhaps TRBD2 (6 bases). CDR1 is SNHLY, CDR2 FYNNEI, per germline. The CDR3 spans 14 residues. CDR3 DNA sequence: TGTGCCAGCTACCCCGGGAGAGAATCCTACAAGCAGTACTTC. Translation gives CASYPGRESYKQYF.

The chain is built from TRBV27 and TRBJ2-7, with 7 positions matching TRBD1. V lost 4 bases and J lost 3; bases outside the gene matches: 9. The CDR3 covers 15 residues. Germline CDR1 and CDR2: MNHEY and SMNVEV (reference sequence). CDR3 in DNA: TGTGCCAGCAGTTCGGCCGGGACAGAAGACTACGAGCAGTACTTC. Its protein is CASSSAGTEDYEQYF.

V gene TRBV12-5 combines with J gene TRBJ1-1; unclear D gene. Germline loops: CDR1 LGHNT, CDR2 FRNRAP. The CDR3 has 18 residues. The ends were cut back, 0 bases at V and 1 base at J, with 18 bases in the middle. The CDR3 DNA sequence: TGTGCTAGTGGTTTGGTACTTGAGACGGCGGGTTCGAACACTGAAGCTTTCTTT. It specifies CASGLVLETAGSNTEAFF.

The chain employs TRBV27 and TRBJ2-2; D uncertain. V gave up 3 bases and J gave up 6 bases, with 8 bases separating them. This CDR3 comprises 13 residues. Germline V gene sequence: CDR1 MNHEY, CDR2 SMNVEV (reference sequence). CDR3 region: CASSLETAGELFF. The CDR3 bases are TGTGCCAGCAGTTTGGAGACGGCCGGGGAGCTGTTTTTT.

This clone was recorded only once. This chain joins TRBV6-5 and TRBJ1-1, with TRBD1 as a possible D gene (5 bases). Germline CDR1 and CDR2: MNHEY and SVGAGI. Trimming cost V 6 bases and J 5 bases, with 10 bases left between them. The CDR3 contains 12 residues. The CDR3 DNA is TGTGCCAGCAGCCGGGGGGATACTGAAGCTTTCTTT. It codes for CASSRGDTEAFF.

This rearrangement joins TRBV19 to TRBJ2-3; 12 bases align to TRBD2. Germline lookup yields CDR1 LNHDA and CDR2 SQIVND (reference sequence). This CDR3 contains 14 residues. After removal of 3 bases from V and 10 bases from J, the junction contained 5 bases not matched to a gene. The CDR3 protein is CASSIPSGRASQYF. CDR3 nucleotides: TGTGCCAGTAGTATCCCTAGCGGGAGGGCGTCGCAGTATTTT.

This chain links TRBV7-6 with TRBJ1-3; D call uncertain. The CDR3 spans 15 residues. CDR1 and CDR2 from the germline V gene are SGHVS and FNYEAQ. Trimming pared 5 bases from V and 0 bases from J, leaving 11 bases between. CDR3 protein: CASSKYSGSGNTIYF. The CDR3 nucleotides read TGTGCCAGCAGCAAATACAGTGGCTCTGGAAACACCATATATTTT.

The chain combines TRBV5-1 with TRBJ1-5, with D tentatively TRBD1 (6 bases). V was cut by 0 bases and J by 0 bases, with 7 bases left in between. The CDR3 totals 15 residues. The V gene's germline CDR1 is SGHRS and CDR2 YFSETQ. CDR3 residues: CASSLGDISNQPQHF. DNA of the CDR3: TGCGCCAGCAGCTTGGGGGACATTAGCAATCAGCCCCAGCATTTT.

The chain links TRBV14 to TRBJ1-2; maybe TRBD1 (6 bases). The CDR3 consists of 16 residues. Per the germline V gene, CDR1 is SGHDN and CDR2 is FVKESK. V was trimmed by 0 bases and J by 2 bases, leaving 13 bases between them. CDR3 sequence reads: CASSQDLRGANYGYTF. For the CDR3, the DNA is TGTGCCAGCAGCCAAGATTTGCGGGGGGCGAACTATGGCTACACCTTC.